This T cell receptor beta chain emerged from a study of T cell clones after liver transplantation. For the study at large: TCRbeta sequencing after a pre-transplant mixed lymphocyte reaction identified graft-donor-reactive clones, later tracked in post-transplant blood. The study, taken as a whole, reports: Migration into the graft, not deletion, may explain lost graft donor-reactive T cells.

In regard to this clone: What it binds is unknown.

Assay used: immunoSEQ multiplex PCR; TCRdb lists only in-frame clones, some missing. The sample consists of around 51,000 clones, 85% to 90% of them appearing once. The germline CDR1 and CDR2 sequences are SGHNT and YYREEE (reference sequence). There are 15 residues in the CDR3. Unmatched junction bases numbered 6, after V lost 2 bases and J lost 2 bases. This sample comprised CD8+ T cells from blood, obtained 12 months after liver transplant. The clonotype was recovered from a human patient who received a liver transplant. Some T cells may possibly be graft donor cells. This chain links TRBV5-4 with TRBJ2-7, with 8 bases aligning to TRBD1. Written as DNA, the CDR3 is TGTGCCAGCAGCTTCGGGACAGGATCGGCCTACGAGCAGTACTTC. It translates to CASSFGTGSAYEQYF.